Included here is one T cell receptor beta chain sequence, with context. Antigen unknown. Since a much larger clone is just one base distant, this may be a read error. These data come from a study of T cells in Graves' hyperthyroidism and ophthalmopathy. Study information: Specimen type is peripheral blood, collected at initial diagnosis prior to any treatment. Study-wide points: Ophthalmopathy and stable hyperthyroidism were separated by a 13 V-J model. Most thyroid-expanded clonotypes above 0.001 were also found in blood.

Together with thyroid ultrasound, orbital computed tomography, serum thyroxine and TRAb, clinical symptoms were used for diagnoses. RNA transcripts provided the source from which TCR beta CDR3 regions were amplified. HTBI primers drove first-round RT-PCR of the TCR CDR3. TCRdb passed the multiplex PCR reads through MiXCR, listing each CDR3 protein once. The repertoire has hundreds of thousands of distinct CDR3 sequences, over 15% of them found once; the top ten carry approximately 20%. From germline, CDR1 is MNHNS and CDR2 SASEGT. V was cut by 10 bases and J by 5 bases, with 23 bases left in between. The CDR3 is 15 amino acids.

This chain uses TRBV6-1 with TRBJ2-5, with D perhaps TRBD2 (5 bases). What was sequenced was blood. The origin of this receptor is a young woman with Graves' hyperthyroidism. CDR3 amino acids: CAIGDAYGRGETQYF. The DNA for the CDR3 is TGTGCCATCGGTGACGCGTATGGGCGCGGGGAGACCCAGTACTTC.